The 17 T cell receptor beta chains given below trace back to one sample, sequenced in a study of PD-L1 blockade in urothelial cancer. The assay was immunoSEQ multiplex PCR, and TCRdb's table has in-frame clones only and misses some. The sample shows about 52,000 clones, roughly 80% of them seen only once. This material consisted of PBMCs, taken around atezolizumab (anti-PD-L1) treatment. These receptors were collected from a man in his 70s with urothelial cancer.

V gene TRBV5-4 combines with J gene TRBJ2-1, with 7 positions matching TRBD2. CDR1 is SGHNT, CDR2 YYREEE, per germline (reference sequence). The CDR3 totals 17 residues. The V and J ends lost 0 bases and 1 base, in that order; junction bases with no gene match: 7. CDR3 residues: CASSLGTSVRSYNEQFF. Written as DNA, the CDR3 is TGTGCCAGCAGCTTGGGAACTAGCGTTAGGTCCTACAATGAGCAGTTCTTC.

The chain combines TRBV5-4 with TRBJ1-3; a possible D gene is TRBD1 (5 bases). The V end lost 2 bases, the J end lost 3 bases, and 12 bases lay between the germline ends. The germline gives CDR1 SGHNT, CDR2 YYREEE (reference sequence). The CDR3 is 15 amino acids. The CDR3: CASSLNGGGGNTIYF. The CDR3, as DNA: TGTGCCAGCAGCTTAAACGGGGGGGGTGGAAACACCATATATTTT.

The V call is TRBV10-3, the J call TRBJ2-1, with 7 bases that match TRBD2. V shed 3 bases and J 1 base; nucleotides not matched to a gene: 6. This CDR3 contains 16 residues. The germline V gene has CDR1 ENHRY and CDR2 SYGVKD. CDR3 amino acids: CAISEGGTTSYNEQFF. DNA for the CDR3: TGTGCCATCAGTGAAGGTGGGACTACATCCTACAATGAGCAGTTCTTC.

This clone was detected only once. The genes are TRBV7-9 and TRBJ2-3; TRBD2 aligns across 10 bases. The CDR3 is 18 amino acids. The germline V gene encodes CDR1 SEHNR and CDR2 FQNEAQ (reference sequence). Unmatched junction bases numbered 14, after V lost 4 bases and J lost 4 bases. The CDR3 is CASSSQVTSGDYADTQYF. The DNA for the CDR3 is TGTGCCAGCAGCTCCCAAGTTACTAGCGGGGACTACGCAGATACGCAGTATTTT.

The chain employs TRBV28 and TRBJ1-2, with 7 nucleotides matching TRBD1. In germline, CDR1 is MDHEN, CDR2 SYDVKM. With V trimmed by 2 bases and J by 4 bases, 7 bases remained unmatched. This CDR3 region has 15 residues. The CDR3 DNA reads TGTGCCAGCAGTTTAAATGGTGCAGGGGGCTATGGCTACACCTTC. The encoded protein is CASSLNGAGGYGYTF.

V usage is TRBV2 and J usage is TRBJ2-7; D gene uncertain. The CDR3 covers 11 residues. Between the trimmed V and J ends, which lost 5 bases and 6 bases, there was a span of 8 bases. Germline CDR1 and CDR2: SNHLY and FYNNEI. The CDR3 bases are TGTGCCAGCAGTTGGTCGGTCGAGCAGTACTTC. Amino acid sequence: CASSWSVEQYF.

The J gene is TRBJ1-4, the V gene TRBV7-9, with D unresolved. The ends were cut back, 1 base at V and 8 bases at J, with 8 bases in the middle. The germline V gene encodes CDR1 SEHNR and CDR2 FQNEAQ (reference sequence). The CDR3 has 13 residues. CDR3 sequence (DNA): TGTGCCAGCAGCTTAGGCACGGGGGAAAAACTGTTTTTT. This sequence encodes CASSLGTGEKLFF.

This clone was seen once. The chain links TRBV21-1 to TRBJ1-2. TRBV21-1 is termed a pseudogene. This CDR3 has 15 residues. The DNA for the CDR3 is TGTGCCAGCAGCAAAAGGGGGGGGGCGATCGGAGGCTACACCTTC. Its protein is CASSKRGGAIGGYTF.

This clone was seen a few times. The gene calls are TRBV29-1 and TRBJ2-7; 9 nucleotides agree with TRBD1. The germline CDR1 and CDR2 sequences are SQVTM and ANQGSEA. With V trimmed by 6 bases and J by 4 bases, 10 bases remained unmatched. CDR3 length equals 14 residues. CDR3: CSVAYRGLRYEQYF. The CDR3 DNA is TGCAGCGTGGCCTACAGGGGGCTTCGGTACGAGCAGTACTTC.

The chain recombines TRBV7-9 with TRBJ1-5; D not resolved. Trimming took 6 bases from V and 3 from J, leaving 6 bases between them. This CDR3 is 12 amino acids long. Germline V lookup: CDR1 SEHNR, CDR2 FQNEAQ (reference sequence). The CDR3 DNA reads TGTGCCAGCAGTCAAAACAATCAGCCCCAGCATTTT. This encodes CASSQNNQPQHF.

This chain uses TRBV6-1 with TRBJ2-3, with D perhaps TRBD1 (7 bases). The CDR3 length is 17 residues. The ends were cut back, 4 bases at V and 3 bases at J, with 20 bases in the middle. Germline V gives CDR1 MNHNS, CDR2 SASEGT. The CDR3 DNA sequence: TGTGCCAGCAGTGTTACGACAGGGAGAGGGAGGACAGATACGCAGTATTTT. Translating gives CASSVTTGRGRTDTQYF.

V is TRBV25-1 and J is TRBJ2-1, with a weak D call TRBD2 (6 bases). Germline lookup yields CDR1 MGHDK and CDR2 SYGVNS. This CDR3 has 15 residues. Trimming removed 2 bases at V and 9 bases at J, with 17 bases between. As DNA, the CDR3 is TGTGCCAGCAGTGAAACGGGAGTTAAAATTGGTGAGCAGTTCTTC. It specifies CASSETGVKIGEQFF.

The V gene is TRBV7-2, the J gene TRBJ2-7; 9 bases map to TRBD1. The CDR3 runs 15 residues. J gave up 6 bases and V 5 bases, and 11 bases lay outside the gene matches. CDR1 and CDR2 from the germline V gene are SGHTA and FQGNSA. CDR3 nucleotides: TGTGCCAGCAGCCTCACGACAGGGGGGATAGCCGAGCAGTACTTC. This encodes CASSLTTGGIAEQYF.

The chain joins TRBV7-2 to TRBJ2-1; 8 nucleotides line up with TRBD2. V trimming: 4 bases; J trimming: 0 bases; junction bases outside the gene matches: 2. The CDR3 contains 15 residues. CDR1 is SGHTA and CDR2 is FQGNSA in the germline V gene. The CDR3 here is CASSYGLASYNEQFF. CDR3 coding DNA: TGTGCCAGCAGCTACGGACTAGCCTCCTACAATGAGCAGTTCTTC.

The rearrangement uses TRBV28 and TRBJ2-7; D gene uncertain. The CDR3 totals 12 residues. Trimming shortened V by 4 bases and J by 3 bases, and 7 bases separated the two germline ends. Germline loops: CDR1 MDHEN, CDR2 SYDVKM. This CDR3 reads CASSSSLYEQYF. The CDR3 DNA sequence: TGTGCCAGCAGTTCGAGCCTCTACGAGCAGTACTTC.

V gene TRBV11-3 combines with J gene TRBJ1-3; D remains ambiguous. Looked up from germline, CDR1 is SGHNT and CDR2 is YENEEA. This CDR3 comprises 15 residues. V lost 1 base and J 0 bases, leaving 7 bases between the germline ends. The CDR3 DNA follows: TGTGCCAGCAGCTTAGGCGGCTTCTCTGGAAACACCATATATTTT. Translating gives CASSLGGFSGNTIYF.

The chain couples TRBV5-4 to TRBJ2-1; the match to TRBD1 covers 10 bases. This CDR3 is built from 14 residues. Germline CDR1 is SGHNT and CDR2 is YYREEE (reference sequence). The CDR3 region has the DNA TGTGCAGCAGGTCGGGACAGGGGACTCAATGAGCAGTTCTTC. Protein product: CAAGRDRGLNEQFF.